A single sample gave rise to the 19 T cell receptor beta chains below, sequenced in a study of Ad26.COV2.S vaccination and SARS-CoV-2 variants. The treatment denotes: some 20 received Ad26.COV2.S at low or high dose, single or two shots; 5 received placebo; per-sample allocation not given. Each sample was drawn 63 days after the first injection (of vaccine or placebo). Data came from immunoSEQ multiplex PCR; TCRdb stores just in-frame clones and leaves some out. The sample lists about 480,000 clones, around 88% occurring once. Material: peripheral blood, obtained in a trial of Ad26.COV2.S vaccine versus placebo. These receptors were collected from a person between 18 and 65 years old who received the Ad26.COV2.S COVID-19 vaccine or a placebo.

The V call is TRBV19, the J call TRBJ2-3; tentative D call: TRBD2 (5 bases). CDR1 and CDR2 from the germline V gene are LNHDA and SQIVND (reference sequence). The V end lost 3 bases, the J end lost 2 bases, and 12 bases lay between the germline ends. This CDR3 spans 15 amino acids. The CDR3 sequence is CASSIRLALTDTQYF. Here the CDR3 DNA reads TGTGCCAGTAGTATCAGGCTAGCCCTCACAGATACGCAGTATTTT.

The chain is built from TRBV19 and TRBJ1-1; possible D gene TRBD1, 6 bases. There are 16 residues in the CDR3. V gave up 3 bases and J gave up 1 base, with 15 bases separating them. From germline, CDR1 is LNHDA and CDR2 SQIVND (reference sequence). The CDR3 coding sequence is TGTGCCAGTAGTATGGGGGGGCACAGGGCGAACACTGAAGCTTTCTTT. Amino acids: CASSMGGHRANTEAFF.

This clone was picked up one time. This rearrangement joins TRBV27 to TRBJ2-1; 15 nucleotides align to TRBD2. This CDR3 is 16 amino acids long. CDR1 and CDR2 (germline): MNHEY, SMNVEV (reference sequence). With V trimmed by 6 bases and J by 5 bases, 5 bases remained unmatched. The CDR3: CASSRGLAGGDNEQFF. The CDR3 coding sequence is TGTGCCAGCAGCCGGGGACTAGCGGGAGGTGACAATGAGCAGTTCTTC.

J is TRBJ2-7 and V is TRBV2, with a weak D call TRBD1 (6 bases). CDR3 size: 12 residues. Per the germline V gene, CDR1 is SNHLY and CDR2 is FYNNEI. Trimming removed 7 bases at V and 0 bases at J, with 7 bases between. The CDR3: CASNRDSYEQYF. CDR3 DNA sequence: TGTGCCAGCAACAGGGACTCCTACGAGCAGTACTTC.

This chain joins TRBV18 and TRBJ1-3, with D possibly matching TRBD1 (5 bases). The CDR3 consists of 15 residues. The V gene's germline CDR1 is KGHSH and CDR2 LQKENI. V shed 2 bases and J shed 7 bases, with 15 bases lying between them. The CDR3 coding sequence is TGTGCCAGCTCACCAGTGGACTCATGGGGGAACACCATATATTTT. This translates into CASSPVDSWGNTIYF.

The V gene is TRBV6-2 or TRBV6-3, the J gene TRBJ1-1; unclear D gene. CDR1 and CDR2 from the germline V gene are MNHEY and SVGEGT. The CDR3 spans 14 residues. V lost 4 bases and J 1 base, leaving 10 bases between the germline ends. The DNA for the CDR3 is TGTGCCAGCAGTTTATCCTGGTCGAACACTGAAGCTTTCTTT. It yields the protein CASSLSWSNTEAFF.

V is TRBV5-5 and J is TRBJ2-2; D remains unclear. Trimming shortened V by 2 bases and J by 0 bases, and 14 bases separated the two germline ends. CDR3 length equals 17 residues. From germline, CDR1 is SGHKS and CDR2 YYEKEE (reference sequence). CDR3 protein: CASSFSRRQTNTGELFF. CDR3 nucleotide sequence: TGTGCCAGCAGCTTCAGTCGGCGGCAGACGAACACCGGGGAGCTGTTTTTT.

The chain has TRBV11-2 and TRBJ2-1; D is unresolved. This CDR3 contains 16 residues. Germline V lookup: CDR1 SGHAT, CDR2 FQNNGV. The V and J ends lost 1 base and 5 bases respectively, with 15 bases between them. CDR3 in amino acids: CASSLGVGGRNNEQFF. DNA of the CDR3: TGTGCCAGCAGCTTAGGGGTGGGCGGAAGGAACAATGAGCAGTTCTTC. The full variable domain, completed using reference TRBV11-2 and TRBJ2-1, is EAGVAQSPRYKIIEKRQSVAFWCNPISGHATLYWYQQILGQGPKLLIQFQNNGVVDDSQLPKDRFSAERLKGVDSTLKIQPAKLEDSAVYLCASSLGVGGRNNEQFFGPGTRLTVL.

The V gene is TRBV9, the J gene TRBJ2-7; D call uncertain. V lost 0 bases, J lost 2 bases, and 9 bases lay in between. CDR3 length: 14 residues. CDR1 is SGDLS, CDR2 YYNGEE, per germline. The CDR3 reads CASSVAATPYEQYF. In DNA form, the CDR3 reads TGTGCCAGCAGCGTAGCGGCGACACCCTACGAGCAGTACTTC.

This chain joins TRBV18 and TRBJ1-3, with D hard to call. CDR1 and CDR2 from the germline V gene are KGHSH and LQKENI. This CDR3 is built from 16 residues. The V gene lost 2 bases and the J gene lost 3 bases, with 14 bases spanning the gap. Written as DNA, the CDR3 is TGTGCCAGCTCACCAACTACTGTGATCGGTGGAAACACCATATATTTT. This sequence encodes CASSPTTVIGGNTIYF. The full variable domain, in which reference TRBV18 and TRBJ1-3 provide the parts outside the CDR3, is NAGVMQNPRHLVRRRGQEARLRCSPMKGHSHVYWYRQLPEEGLKFMVYLQKENIIDESGMPKERFSAEFPKEGPSILRIQQVVRGDSAAYFCASSPTTVIGGNTIYFGEGSWLTVV.

This clone was seen only once. The chain recombines TRBV7-9 with TRBJ2-3, with TRBD2 identical over 14 bases. There are 17 residues in the CDR3. Trimming removed 5 bases from V and 6 bases from J; junction bases left unmatched: 10. In germline, CDR1 is SEHNR, CDR2 FQNEAQ (reference sequence). CDR3 in DNA: TGTGCCAGCAGCCAAATCCAGGGACTAGCGGGAGTGGATACGCAGTATTTT. This gives the protein CASSQIQGLAGVDTQYF.

This chain joins TRBV28 and TRBJ1-1, with 8 bases matching TRBD1. Germline assignment: CDR1 MDHEN and CDR2 SYDVKM. Losses at the gene ends were 5 bases for V and 6 bases for J; bases not matched to a gene: 8. CDR3 length: 14 residues. The chain's CDR3 is CASSPPDRGPEAFF. The CDR3 coding sequence is TGTGCCAGCAGTCCACCTGACAGGGGCCCTGAAGCTTTCTTT.

In this sample, this clone turned up once. The rearrangement joins TRBV11-2 to TRBJ2-1; 11 nucleotides align to TRBD2. The CDR3 length is 18 residues. The J segment lost 4 bases and the V segment lost 3 bases, leaving 11 bases of the junction unmatched. Germline-derived CDR1 and CDR2 are SGHAT and FQNNGV. The CDR3 loop reads CASSLSGLAGRHYNEQFF. The CDR3 DNA reads TGTGCCAGCAGCTTGAGTGGACTAGCGGGTCGACATTACAATGAGCAGTTCTTC. Filled out from reference TRBV11-2 and TRBJ2-1, the complete variable domain reads EAGVAQSPRYKIIEKRQSVAFWCNPISGHATLYWYQQILGQGPKLLIQFQNNGVVDDSQLPKDRFSAERLKGVDSTLKIQPAKLEDSAVYLCASSLSGLAGRHYNEQFFGPGTRLTVL.

This clone was seen more than once but under ten times. V and J are TRBV15 and TRBJ2-7, with TRBD2 matching 8 bases. Germline CDR1 and CDR2: LNHNV and YYDKDF (reference sequence). V lost 4 bases to trimming and J lost 3 bases; unmatched junction nucleotides: 2. The CDR3 runs 13 residues. The CDR3 DNA reads TGTGCCACCAGCACTACTAGCGGCTACGAGCAGTACTTC. Translation: CATSTTSGYEQYF.

The chain joins TRBV30 to TRBJ1-1; 8 nucleotides match TRBD1. The germline CDR1 and CDR2 sequences are GTSNPN and SVGIG (reference sequence). Trimming at V came to 4 bases and at J to 4 bases, leaving 2 bases not matched to a gene. This CDR3 comprises 12 residues. CDR3 protein: CAWTTGGTEAFF. CDR3 bases: TGTGCCTGGACCACAGGGGGCACTGAAGCTTTCTTT.

This clone was counted between two and nine times. The chain recombines TRBV19 with TRBJ2-7, with D maybe TRBD2 (5 bases). Trimming stripped 6 bases from V and 9 bases from J, with 15 bases between. The CDR3 runs to 12 residues. The germline V gene encodes CDR1 LNHDA and CDR2 SQIVND (reference sequence). CDR3 in amino acids: CASRGRTPLQYF. The CDR3 nucleotides read TGTGCCAGTAGGGGCCGGACTCCACTGCAGTACTTC.

As regards this clone: Its ends do not fully match the called genes, so a read error is possible. The CDR3: CASTQLQGGPYGYTF. The DNA for the CDR3 is TGTGCCAGCACCCAATTACAGGGAGGGCCCTATGGCTACACCTTC. The chain combines TRBV14 with TRBJ1-2; possibly TRBD1 for D (6 bases). The CDR3 consists of 15 residues. CDR1 and CDR2 from the germline V gene are SGHDN and FVKESK.

The chain employs TRBV6-1 and TRBJ1-5; D is unclear. V shed 1 base and J shed 6 bases, with 10 bases lying between them. Germline assignment: CDR1 MNHNS and CDR2 SASEGT. The CDR3 is 14 residues long. This chain's CDR3 is CASSEDGRVQPQHF. The CDR3 DNA follows: TGTGCCAGCAGTGAAGACGGGCGGGTTCAGCCCCAGCATTTT.

The chain is built from TRBV6-5 and TRBJ1-1; TRBD1 aligns across 8 bases. V lost 3 bases to trimming and J lost 7 bases; unmatched junction nucleotides: 10. Germline assignment: CDR1 MNHEY and CDR2 SVGAGI. The CDR3 has 15 amino acids. In DNA form, the CDR3 reads TGTGCCAGCAGTTATTATCAGGGGGCGCGGGGTGAAGCTTTCTTT. Amino acids: CASSYYQGARGEAFF.